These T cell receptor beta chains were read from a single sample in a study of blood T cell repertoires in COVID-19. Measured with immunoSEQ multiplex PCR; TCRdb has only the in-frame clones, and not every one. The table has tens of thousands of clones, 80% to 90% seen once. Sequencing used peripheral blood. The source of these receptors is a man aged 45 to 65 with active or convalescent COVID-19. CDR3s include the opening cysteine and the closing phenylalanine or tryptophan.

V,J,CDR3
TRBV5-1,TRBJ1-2,CASSLARGRNNYGYTF
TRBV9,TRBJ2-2,CASSAPPLGTSNTGELFF
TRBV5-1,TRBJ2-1,CASSSTSGDNEQFF
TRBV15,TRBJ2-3,CATSRGRGVGTDTQYF
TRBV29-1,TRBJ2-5,CSVEGLLAETQYF
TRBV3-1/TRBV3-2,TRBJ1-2,CASSQDYRVQYGYTF
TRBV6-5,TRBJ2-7,CASSLQGYEQYF
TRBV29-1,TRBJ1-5,CSVGTGVEQPQHF
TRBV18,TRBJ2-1,CASSPPRTSGNNEQFF
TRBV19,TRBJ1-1,CASSPFQGPDRNTEAFF
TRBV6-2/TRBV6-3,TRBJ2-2,CASSTDRDNGKGELFF
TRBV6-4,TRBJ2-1,CASSDQVTEQFF
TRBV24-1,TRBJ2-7,CATSDPRDRSYEQYF
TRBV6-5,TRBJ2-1,CASSSGTGVTNEQFF
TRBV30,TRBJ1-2,CAWRKGGLYGYTF
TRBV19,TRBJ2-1,CASSPARTSGGASFF
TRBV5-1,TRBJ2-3,CASSRTGVTSTDTQYF
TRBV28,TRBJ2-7,CASSSPGQGAHEQYF
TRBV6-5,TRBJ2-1,CASSMGQGDYNEQFF
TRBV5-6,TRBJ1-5,CASGEYDGNQPQHF
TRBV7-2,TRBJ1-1,CASSAPAGDRESAFF
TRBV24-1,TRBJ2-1,CATSDLGNRGRGYNEQFF
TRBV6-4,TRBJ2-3,CASSGQGFTDTQYF
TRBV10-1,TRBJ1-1,CASSESTRGDTEAFF